This TCR beta chain was obtained from a study of blood T cell repertoires in COVID-19. Study-level information: Acute-phase and convalescent COVID-19 samples originated in the United States, Italy and Spain. PBMCs, B-cell-depleted T cells, or T cells were the source of the cDNA or gDNA that made up the material.

The CDR3 runs to 13 residues. From germline, CDR1 is SGHRS and CDR2 YFSETQ. V shed 7 bases, J shed 2 bases, and the junction held 1 base outside the gene matches. Repertoires were generated with immunoSEQ multiplex PCR, while TCRdb's copy carries only in-frame clones and drops some. The table has under 65,000 clones, around 90% seen once. The chain uses TRBV5-1 and TRBJ1-3; 9 bases are a match to TRBD1. The source material was peripheral blood. This receptor was taken from a man in his fifties or sixties with acute or convalescent COVID-19. DNA of the CDR3: TGCGCCAGCGGGGACAGGGCTGGAAACACCATATATTTT. Translating gives CASGDRAGNTIYF.